This T cell receptor beta chain was sequenced during a study of OX40 agonist ivuxolimab in advanced cancers. Looking at the study overall: It was permissible to have had prior anti-PD-1, anti-PD-L1 or anti-CTLA-4 therapy, and approximately 41% had some. Among those treated, three patients had partial responses, one with hepatocellular carcinoma and two with cutaneous melanoma. Study results and caveats: At 0.1-3.0 mg/kg, partial responders had clonal expansion among the lowest observed. Researchers did not determine the expanded peripheral T cells' antigen specificity.

Comment on this clone: The antigen remains unidentified.

Profiling relied on immunoSEQ multiplex PCR, and the TCRdb table lists in-frame clones only, not all of them. Here the sample spans 75,000 to 90,000 clones, 85% to 90% being singletons. The V gene lost 6 bases and the J gene lost 6 bases, with 14 bases spanning the gap. The length of the CDR3 is 13 residues. The germline gives CDR1 SGHTA, CDR2 FQGTGA. Sequenced here: CD4+ or CD8+ T cells sorted from blood, sampled in a trial of the OX40 agonist ivuxolimab. The V gene is TRBV7-3, the J gene TRBJ1-1, with a weak D call TRBD1 (5 bases). The source is an adult with an advanced solid tumor such as melanoma, head and neck, liver or kidney cancer. CDR3 region: CASRSSGAAEAFF. The CDR3 nucleotides are TGTGCCAGCAGGAGCAGTGGGGCTGCTGAAGCTTTCTTT.